Listed here are 28 T cell receptor beta chains from one sample, sequenced in a study of blood T cell repertoires in COVID-19 (dated by TCRdb to 2020 to 2021). Library method: the immunoSEQ multiplex PCR assay. Sourced from immuneACCESS, this table was stored by TCRdb with only in-frame sequences that have V and J called. A share of the clones is absent; for the studies checked, an unresolved V gene accounts for under half, and the remainder has no known explanation. This sample lists around 290,000 clones; around 87% were detected once. The biggest ten clones account for around 8% of the sample. The specimen sequenced was peripheral blood. Receptors were obtained from a woman aged 45 to 65 who had recovered from COVID-19.

J is TRBJ1-1 and V is TRBV27; no reliable D call. Germline V lookup: CDR1 MNHEY, CDR2 SMNVEV (reference sequence). The CDR3 sequence is 15 residues long. V was trimmed by 1 base and J by 0 bases, leaving 9 bases between them. The CDR3 DNA reads TGTGCCAGCAGTTTATACCCCGGGATGAACACTGAAGCTTTCTTT. Translation: CASSLYPGMNTEAFF.

The chain couples TRBV7-2 to TRBJ2-3; D perhaps matches TRBD2 (6 bases). This CDR3 spans 15 amino acids. Germline V gene data show CDR1 as SGHTA and CDR2 as FQGNSA. V was cut by 5 bases and J by 0 bases, with 12 bases left in between. CDR3 coding DNA: TGTGCCAGCAGCGTAGGACGGGAGAGCACAGATACGCAGTATTTT. As protein: CASSVGRESTDTQYF.

This chain links TRBV10-3 with TRBJ2-7; 8 bases are a match to TRBD2. This CDR3 region has 12 residues. Germline CDR1 is ENHRY and CDR2 is SYGVKD. J gave up 5 bases and V 7 bases, and 4 bases lay outside the gene matches. The CDR3 protein is CAIKGLVDEQYF. The CDR3 DNA reads TGTGCCATCAAGGGACTAGTCGACGAGCAGTACTTC.

This chain connects TRBV30 to TRBJ1-1; unclear D gene. Germline V CDR1 and CDR2: GTSNPN, SVGIG (reference sequence). The CDR3 length is 13 residues. V was shortened by 0 bases and J by 1 base, with 6 bases between the two germline ends. The CDR3 sequence is CAWSVSQNTEAFF. For the CDR3, the DNA is TGTGCCTGGAGTGTATCACAGAACACTGAAGCTTTCTTT.

The chain carries TRBV28 and TRBJ2-1; 8 nucleotides agree with TRBD1. After removal of 6 bases from V and 0 bases from J, the junction contained 7 bases not matched to a gene. CDR3 length: 16 residues. Germline-derived CDR1 and CDR2 are MDHEN and SYDVKM. The CDR3 loop is CASRKQGGGSYNEQFF. In DNA form, the CDR3 reads TGTGCCAGCAGGAAACAGGGGGGTGGCTCCTACAATGAGCAGTTCTTC.

J is TRBJ2-1 and V is TRBV19; maybe TRBD2 (6 bases). This CDR3 is 15 amino acids long. Germline V gene data show CDR1 as LNHDA and CDR2 as SQIVND (reference sequence). Trimming shortened V by 2 bases and J by 10 bases, and 18 bases separated the two germline ends. The CDR3 DNA follows: TGTGCCAGTAGTATAAGTAGGGACTCGAGACGAGAGCAGTTCTTC. Amino acid sequence: CASSISRDSRREQFF.

V and J are TRBV19 and TRBJ2-5; 9 bases line up with TRBD2. The CDR3 runs to 16 residues. Per the germline V gene, CDR1 is LNHDA and CDR2 is SQIVND (reference sequence). V gave up 4 bases and J gave up 1 base; unmatched junction bases: 7. The CDR3 sequence is CASSSPGLASQETQYF. For the CDR3, the DNA is TGTGCCAGTAGTAGCCCCGGACTAGCGTCCCAAGAGACCCAGTACTTC.

The rearrangement links TRBV6-1 to TRBJ1-1, with D hard to call. The CDR3 runs 13 residues. V lost 0 bases, J lost 5 bases, and 7 bases lay in between. Germline lookup yields CDR1 MNHNS and CDR2 SASEGT. The CDR3 nucleotides read TGTGCCAGCAGTGAAGCGTTCACAACTGAAGCTTTCTTT. Protein sequence: CASSEAFTTEAFF.

The chain combines TRBV11-2 with TRBJ2-1; D may be TRBD1 (5 bases). Trimming pared 3 bases from V and 3 bases from J, leaving 15 bases between. From germline, CDR1 is SGHAT and CDR2 FQNNGV. This CDR3 contains 16 residues. The CDR3 loop reads CASSLTDWQVYNEQFF. The CDR3 nucleotides read TGTGCCAGCAGCTTGACAGATTGGCAGGTCTACAATGAGCAGTTCTTC.

The chain links TRBV2 to TRBJ2-7; TRBD2 matches at 14 bases. Germline V gene data show CDR1 as SNHLY and CDR2 as FYNNEI. The V and J ends lost 6 bases and 0 bases, in that order; junction bases with no gene match: 7. The CDR3 is made up of 17 amino acids. The CDR3 spells CASRPGLAGVDSYEQYF. The CDR3 nucleotides read TGTGCCAGCAGACCGGGACTAGCGGGAGTAGACTCCTACGAGCAGTACTTC.

The CDR3 loop is CASSQDSIGSGTQYF. The DNA for the CDR3 is TGTGCCAGCAGCCAAGATAGTATAGGGAGCGGTACGCAGTATTTT. The rearrangement joins TRBV3-1 (or the pseudogene TRBV3-2) to TRBJ2-3; tentatively, D is TRBD2 (5 bases). Deletions cut 0 bases from V and 8 bases from J, with 15 bases between. CDR3 length equals 15 residues. Germline assignment: CDR1 LGHDT and CDR2 YNNKEL (reference sequence).

The J gene is TRBJ2-7, the V gene TRBV10-3; TRBD1 is a possible D gene (6 bases). V was pared by 3 bases and J by 6 bases, with 12 bases between. Germline assignment: CDR1 ENHRY and CDR2 SYGVKD. The length of the CDR3 is 13 residues. The CDR3 DNA sequence: TGTGCCATCAGTGATGACAGGTCAGGCGAGCAGTACTTC. This gives the protein CAISDDRSGEQYF.

The chain has TRBV27 and TRBJ2-7; 12 bases fit TRBD2. The CDR3 has 15 amino acids. Germline lookup yields CDR1 MNHEY and CDR2 SMNVEV (reference sequence). J lost 2 bases, V lost 5 bases, and 4 bases had no gene match. CDR3 bases: TGTGCCAGCAGTATACGACTAGCGGGAGCCTACGAGCAGTACTTC. This gives the protein CASSIRLAGAYEQYF.

The chain uses TRBV13 and TRBJ2-7; D is uncertain. The germline V and J ends were trimmed by 2 bases and 1 base, with 18 bases remaining between them. This CDR3 has 17 residues. Germline CDR1 reads PRHDT; CDR2 reads FYEKMQ (reference sequence). Here the CDR3 reads CASSLISAATVSYEQYF. The CDR3 DNA reads as TGTGCCAGCAGCTTAATCAGCGCGGCAACCGTATCCTACGAGCAGTACTTC.

The V call is TRBV5-1, the J call TRBJ2-6; D possibly corresponds to TRBD1 (5 bases). Trimming cost V 0 bases and J 2 bases, with 6 bases left between them. CDR3 length: 15 amino acids. Per the germline V gene, CDR1 is SGHRS and CDR2 is YFSETQ. In DNA, the CDR3 is TGCGCCAGCAGCTTGGTGGGGCCTGGGGCCAACGTCCTGACTTTC. Translation: CASSLVGPGANVLTF.

V is TRBV28 and J is TRBJ2-7, with 8 nucleotides matching TRBD2. This CDR3 spans 16 amino acids. Trimming took 3 bases from V and 4 from J; bases not matched to a gene: 11. CDR1 and CDR2 (germline): MDHEN, SYDVKM. The DNA of the CDR3 is TGTGCCAGCAGTTTGCCGCGGGAGGCACCCTCTTACGAGCAGTACTTC. This gives the protein CASSLPREAPSYEQYF.

The chain carries TRBV5-6 and TRBJ1-2; 10 positions match TRBD1. This CDR3 region has 14 residues. Germline assignment: CDR1 SGHDT and CDR2 YYEEEE. Losses at the gene ends were 3 bases for V and 4 bases for J; bases not matched to a gene: 3. CDR3 in amino acids: CASSWGQGIYGYTF. The CDR3 nucleotides read TGTGCCAGCAGCTGGGGACAGGGGATCTATGGCTACACCTTC.

Written as DNA, the CDR3 is TGCGCCAGCAGCTCAACCCGAGCGCAGGGGAGAGAAGCTTTCTTT. Residues: CASSSTRAQGREAFF. This chain uses TRBV5-1 with TRBJ1-1, with D possibly TRBD1 on 6 matching bases. V lost 3 bases and J lost 8, with 20 bases in between. The CDR3 totals 15 residues. The germline V gene encodes CDR1 SGHRS and CDR2 YFSETQ.

This chain links TRBV19 with TRBJ1-3; 8 positions match TRBD1. The V gene end was trimmed by 9 bases and the J gene end by 0 bases; junction bases not matched to a gene: 4. The length of the CDR3 is 14 residues. Germline CDR1 and CDR2: LNHDA and SQIVND (reference sequence). The CDR3 sequence: CASAGGASGNTIYF. DNA for the CDR3: TGTGCCAGCGCAGGGGGCGCCTCTGGAAACACCATATATTTT.

In this sample, this clone turned up a few times. The chain recombines TRBV7-9 with TRBJ1-1; D remains unclear. V lost 1 base and J lost 1, with 7 bases in between. Germline values: CDR1 SEHNR, CDR2 FQNEAQ (reference sequence). The CDR3 contains 14 residues. The CDR3 bases are TGTGCCAGCAGCTTAGGGCAGGCGAACACTGAAGCTTTCTTT. This codes for CASSLGQANTEAFF.

The chain is built from TRBV9 and TRBJ2-3; a possible D gene is TRBD2 (7 bases). Deletions cut 6 bases from V and 2 bases from J, with 19 bases between. Germline assignment: CDR1 SGDLS and CDR2 YYNGEE. The CDR3 has 16 amino acids. CDR3 coding DNA: TGTGCCAGCACCCCCCGGGGAGGGACACCCACAGATACGCAGTATTTT. It encodes CASTPRGGTPTDTQYF.

The V and J genes are TRBV9 and TRBJ1-1, with D uncertain. Trimming shortened V by 2 bases and J by 2 bases, and 10 bases separated the two germline ends. Looked up from germline, CDR1 is SGDLS and CDR2 is YYNGEE. The CDR3 is 14 amino acids. The CDR3 DNA is TGTGCCAGCAGCGTGGGAGGCAGTAACACTGAAGCTTTCTTT. It codes for CASSVGGSNTEAFF.

The CDR3 nucleotides are TGTGCCACCAAAAGCGGCACGAACACCGGGGAGCTGTTTTTT. It encodes CATKSGTNTGELFF. The chain employs TRBV24-1 and TRBJ2-2; D might be TRBD2 (5 bases). This CDR3 is 14 amino acids long. CDR1 and CDR2 (germline): KGHDR, SFDVKD. Trimming took 8 bases from V and 0 from J, leaving 9 bases between them.

This rearrangement joins TRBV27 to TRBJ2-7; D gene uncertain. The CDR3 has 17 amino acids. The V end lost 1 base, the J end lost 3 bases, and 19 bases lay between the germline ends. CDR1 and CDR2 from the germline V gene are MNHEY and SMNVEV (reference sequence). The CDR3: CASSLFPPGGLDYEQYF. CDR3 bases: TGTGCCAGCAGTTTATTCCCTCCAGGTGGGTTGGACTACGAGCAGTACTTC.

V gene TRBV7-2 combines with J gene TRBJ1-1; 9 bases are shared with TRBD1. CDR1 is SGHTA, CDR2 FQGNSA, per germline. V lost 5 bases to trimming and J lost 0 bases; unmatched junction nucleotides: 4. This CDR3 has 15 amino acids. CDR3 loop: CASSLDRGMNTEAFF. The CDR3 DNA is TGTGCCAGCAGCCTGGACAGGGGCATGAACACTGAAGCTTTCTTT.

The sample holds a few counts of this clone. The gene calls are TRBV5-1 and TRBJ2-2; 7 nucleotides match TRBD1. V lost 6 bases to trimming and J lost 1 base; unmatched junction nucleotides: 9. Germline assignment: CDR1 SGHRS and CDR2 YFSETQ. CDR3 size: 16 residues. CDR3 amino acids: CASILDRVENTGELFF. Here the CDR3 DNA reads TGCGCCAGCATACTCGACAGGGTGGAGAACACCGGGGAGCTGTTTTTT.

The V call is TRBV4-3, the J call TRBJ2-2, with TRBD2 matching over 8 bases. Germline CDR1 is LGHNA and CDR2 is YSLEER. This CDR3 spans 20 amino acids. Trimming at V came to 1 base and at J to 4 bases, leaving 17 bases not matched to a gene. The DNA of the CDR3 is TGCGCCAGCAGCCAAGCTCAGGACTTTCCAGCGGGGGAATGCACCGGGGAGCTGTTTTTT. Translation: CASSQAQDFPAGECTGELFF.

This clone has only a few counts. V gene TRBV6-5 combines with J gene TRBJ2-1, with 12 bases lining up with TRBD2. Germline V gives CDR1 MNHEY, CDR2 SVGAGI. This CDR3 is 15 amino acids long. The ends lost 5 bases at V and 6 bases at J; junction bases unmatched: 5. In DNA, the CDR3 is TGTGCCAGCAGTAGACTAGCGGGAGCACGCAATGAGCAGTTCTTC. This encodes CASSRLAGARNEQFF.